The next 24 T cell receptor beta chains were all read from a single sample in a study of blood T cells in healthy people across ages. Sample-barcoded 5' priming and a J-beta primer mix drove a second PCR of about 6 to 11 cycles. TCRdb redid the calling of the 5' RACE reads with MiXCR, one entry per CDR3 protein. The sample includes over a million distinct CDR3 sequences, less than 25% of them seen just once. These same records also appear under a second study, on T cells of mothers and their children.

Sequencing was carried out using blood. These receptors were collected from a girl between 2 and 10 years old in good health.

The CDR3 loop is CASSLPLAGIGGETQYF. CDR3 sequence (DNA): TGTGCCAGCAGCTTACCGCTAGCGGGCATTGGAGGAGAGACCCAGTACTTC. V usage is TRBV7-8 and J usage is TRBJ2-5; 8 bases are shared with TRBD2. The J segment lost 4 bases and the V segment lost 2 bases, leaving 12 bases of the junction unmatched. CDR1 and CDR2 (germline): SGHVS, FQNEAQ. CDR3 length: 17 residues.

This clonotype appeared many times. The rearrangement joins TRBV10-3 to TRBJ1-1; 7 bases are a match to TRBD1. This CDR3 is built from 15 residues. Germline lookup yields CDR1 ENHRY and CDR2 SYGVKD. Losses at the gene ends were 6 bases for V and 2 bases for J; bases not matched to a gene: 9. Here the CDR3 reads CAIRDVDRSNTEAFF. CDR3 bases: TGTGCCATCAGAGATGTGGACAGGTCAAACACTGAAGCTTTCTTT.

V usage is TRBV7-9 and J usage is TRBJ2-3; D is ambiguous. CDR3 length: 16 residues. Trimming removed 3 bases at V and 2 bases at J, with 15 bases between. CDR1 is SEHNR and CDR2 is FQNEAQ in the germline V gene (reference sequence). In nucleotides, the CDR3 is TGTGCCAGCAGCTTCGGGCAGTCCTCTCTCACAGATACGCAGTATTTT. It is translated as CASSFGQSSLTDTQYF.

This clonotype was observed a few times. V is TRBV4-1 and J is TRBJ2-5, with a possible D match to TRBD2 (5 bases). This CDR3 region has 15 residues. CDR1 MGHRA and CDR2 YSYEKL come from the germline V gene. V lost 4 bases to trimming and J lost 1 base, with 13 bases between them. The CDR3 loop is CASSPRTDFQETQYF. Here the CDR3 DNA reads TGCGCCAGCAGCCCTAGGACGGACTTCCAAGAGACCCAGTACTTC.

This clonotype was picked up a small number of times. V usage is TRBV28 and J usage is TRBJ2-7, with D possibly TRBD2 on 5 matching bases. The CDR3 is 13 amino acids. The germline V gene has CDR1 MDHEN and CDR2 SYDVKM. The V end was cut by 6 bases, the J end by 6 bases, with 15 bases between. As DNA, the CDR3 is TGTGCCAGCAGCCGGACCGGAGGTTCCGAGCAGTACTTC. Translating gives CASSRTGGSEQYF.

The chain links TRBV29-1 to TRBJ2-7; maybe TRBD1 (5 bases). The CDR3 contains 12 residues. Germline-derived CDR1 and CDR2 are SQVTM and ANQGSEA. V gave up 4 bases and J gave up 0 bases, with 7 bases separating them. CDR3 loop: CSVGQTSYEQYF. DNA of the CDR3: TGCAGCGTTGGACAGACCTCCTACGAGCAGTACTTC.

This rearrangement joins TRBV27 to TRBJ2-1; 13 positions match TRBD2. The end of the DNA aligns better with TRBJ2-7, so the J call may be wrong. This CDR3 has 13 residues. Germline CDR1 MNHEY, CDR2 SMNVEV (reference sequence). In DNA form, the CDR3 reads TGTGCCAGTCGGACTAGCGGGGGATACGAGCAGTACTTC. Protein sequence: CASRTSGGYEQYF.

This chain connects TRBV29-1 to TRBJ2-1, with a possible D match to TRBD1 (5 bases). Germline CDR1 is SQVTM and CDR2 is ANQGSEA. V gave up 8 bases and J gave up 0 bases, with 14 bases separating them. This CDR3 region has 14 residues. The CDR3 protein is CSLTDISSYNEQFF. The CDR3 DNA is TGCAGCTTGACGGACATAAGCTCCTACAATGAGCAGTTCTTC.

The V and J genes are TRBV7-6 and TRBJ2-7; 10 nucleotides align to TRBD2. The germline V gene encodes CDR1 SGHVS and CDR2 FNYEAQ. J lost 0 bases, V lost 0 bases, and 5 bases had no gene match. The CDR3 totals 17 residues. The CDR3 bases are TGTGCCAGCAGCTTAGCCAGCGGGGGGGTGAGCTCCTACGAGCAGTACTTC. Its protein is CASSLASGGVSSYEQYF.

The rearrangement joins TRBV4-1 to TRBJ2-5; D is perhaps TRBD1 or TRBD2 (5 bases each). The DNA end favors TRBJ2-7, so the J call may be wrong. Germline assignment: CDR1 MGHRA and CDR2 YSYEKL. The CDR3 length is 15 residues. CDR3 sequence: CASSPRQGVSYEQYF. The DNA for the CDR3 is TGCGCCAGCAGCCCGAGGCAGGGAGTAAGCTACGAGCAGTACTTC.

The chain uses TRBV28 and TRBJ2-5; tentative D call: TRBD2 (7 bases). The DNA end favors TRBJ2-1, so the J call may be wrong. Germline V gene sequence: CDR1 MDHEN, CDR2 SYDVKM. This CDR3 has 15 residues. The CDR3 loop is CASSSSGKGGNEQFF. As DNA, the CDR3 is TGTGCCAGCAGTTCATCCGGGAAGGGGGGGAATGAGCAGTTCTTC.

The J gene is TRBJ2-1, the V gene TRBV20-1, with 10 bases matching TRBD2. J was trimmed by 1 base and V by 8 bases; bases with no gene match: 20. The CDR3 contains 19 residues. The V gene's germline CDR1 is DFQATT and CDR2 SNEGSKA (reference sequence). The CDR3 here is CSTLREVLLAGESYNEQFF. The CDR3 DNA reads as TGCAGTACCCTTAGAGAGGTCCTTCTAGCGGGGGAGTCCTACAATGAGCAGTTCTTC.

For the CDR3, the DNA is TGCGCCAGCAGCTTGGGCACGGGCTACACCTTC. The encoded protein is CASSLGTGYTF. The rearrangement links TRBV5-1 to TRBJ1-2; D gene ambiguous. Germline CDR1 SGHRS, CDR2 YFSETQ. V lost 0 bases, J lost 8 bases, and 5 bases lay in between. This CDR3 has 11 amino acids. Full variable domain (outside the CDR3, taken from reference TRBV5-1 and TRBJ1-2): KAGVTQTPRYLIKTRGQQVTLSCSPISGHRSVSWYQQTPGQGLQFLFEYFSETQRNKGNFPGRFSGRQFSNSRSEMNVSTLELGDSALYLCASSLGTGYTFGSGTRLTVV.

V usage is TRBV7-2 and J usage is TRBJ2-3, with unresolved D. V lost 2 bases, J lost 1 base, and 10 bases lay in between. CDR3 size: 15 residues. Per the germline V gene, CDR1 is SGHTA and CDR2 is FQGNSA. CDR3 in amino acids: CASSLSAPRTDTQYF. The CDR3 bases are TGTGCCAGCAGCTTATCCGCCCCCCGCACAGATACGCAGTATTTT.

The V call is TRBV27, the J call TRBJ2-7, with D perhaps TRBD1 or TRBD2 (5 bases each). Trimming removed 1 base from V and 6 bases from J, with 19 bases in between. The CDR3 is made up of 16 amino acids. In germline, CDR1 is MNHEY, CDR2 SMNVEV (reference sequence). The CDR3 reads CASSLLFVRAGAEQYF. Written as DNA, the CDR3 is TGTGCCAGCAGTTTATTGTTTGTCAGGGCCGGGGCCGAGCAGTACTTC.

This clonotype was seen a handful of times. V is TRBV20-1 and J is TRBJ2-1, with 7 bases fitting TRBD1. The trim removed 7 bases at V and 9 bases at J, leaving 12 bases unmatched. CDR1 is DFQATT and CDR2 is SNEGSKA in the germline V gene (reference sequence). The CDR3 is 13 residues long. The CDR3 sequence: CSGLDRYNGEQFF. The CDR3 DNA is TGCAGTGGGCTGGACAGGTACAACGGTGAGCAGTTCTTC.

This chain joins TRBV12-3 or TRBV12-4 and TRBJ1-5; TRBD1 might be the D (5 bases). The CDR3 runs 13 residues. Trimming pared 7 bases from V and 6 bases from J, leaving 13 bases between. The CDR3 DNA reads TGTGCCAGCATTAGGGCAGGGTCTCAGCCCCAGCATTTT. This sequence encodes CASIRAGSQPQHF.

J is TRBJ2-7 and V is TRBV28, with D unresolved. Germline V gene lookup returns CDR1 MDHEN and CDR2 SYDVKM. The CDR3 runs to 14 residues. V was clipped by 6 bases and J by 2 bases, with 14 bases between them. The CDR3 nucleotides are TGTGCCAGCAGAGCGCTTGCGAGAACCTACGAGCAGTACTTC. This encodes CASRALARTYEQYF.

The chain combines TRBV20-1 with TRBJ2-7, with 8 bases aligning to TRBD2. Germline assignment: CDR1 DFQATT and CDR2 SNEGSKA (reference sequence). This CDR3 has 16 amino acids. The ends lost 0 bases at V and 0 bases at J; junction bases unmatched: 7. As DNA, the CDR3 is TGCAGTGCTAGAGATCGTCTGGCGGGGGGCTCCTACGAGCAGTACTTC. Its protein product is CSARDRLAGGSYEQYF.

The chain carries TRBV6-6 and TRBJ2-7, with D possibly TRBD1 on 6 matching bases. This CDR3 spans 13 amino acids. Trimming removed 6 bases at V and 3 bases at J, with 12 bases between. CDR1 is MNHNY, CDR2 SVGAGI, per germline (reference sequence). Here the CDR3 reads CASSYGQFYEQYF. The CDR3 nucleotides read TGTGCCAGCAGCTACGGACAGTTCTACGAGCAGTACTTC.

The CDR3 region has the DNA TGCAGTGCTAGGGGGCAGGGCAACCCGGGCCGGACGGGGCACTCCTACAATGAGCAGTTCTTC. Translation gives CSARGQGNPGRTGHSYNEQFF. This chain connects TRBV20-1 to TRBJ2-5; D is possibly TRBD1 or TRBD2 (5 bases each). The tail of the sequence fits TRBJ2-1 better, so the J call may be wrong. CDR1 DFQATT and CDR2 SNEGSKA come from the germline V gene (reference sequence). This CDR3 contains 21 residues.

There are a few counts of this clonotype. The V gene is TRBV25-1, the J gene TRBJ1-5; D not resolved. The V gene's germline CDR1 is MGHDK and CDR2 SYGVNS. V lost 3 bases, J lost 2 bases, and 8 bases lay in between. CDR3 size: 14 residues. For the CDR3, the DNA is TGTGCCAGCAGTGAGAGAATGGGCAATCAGCCCCAGCATTTT. Protein: CASSERMGNQPQHF.

This clonotype was seen more than once but under ten times. The rearrangement uses TRBV12-3 or TRBV12-4 and TRBJ2-5, with D uncertain. The germline V and J ends were trimmed by 1 base and 5 bases, with 8 bases remaining between them. The CDR3 runs to 13 residues. The CDR3 is CASSLEPRETQYF. CDR3 coding DNA: TGTGCCAGCAGTTTAGAACCTCGGGAGACCCAGTACTTC.

The chain has TRBV5-1 and TRBJ2-5, with 7 bases identical to TRBD1. CDR1 is SGHRS and CDR2 is YFSETQ in the germline V gene. V gave up 7 bases and J gave up 2 bases; unmatched junction bases: 8. This CDR3 has 14 residues. CDR3 amino acids: CASGDSGNQETQYF. CDR3 coding DNA: TGCGCCAGCGGGGACAGTGGAAATCAAGAGACCCAGTACTTC.